The 16 T cell receptor beta chains presented below share a single source sample, sequenced in a study of CD8+CD57+ T cells in acquired aplastic anemia. Those patients picked for sequencing had displayed CD8+CD57+ cell expansion on flow cytometry. Profiles of TCR beta VDJ and CDR3 were generated from a genomic DNA template. One entry per CDR3 protein results from TCRdb running MiXCR on the reads. The sample lists some 98,000 distinct CDR3 sequences; around two thirds were seen once. The material sequenced was sorted CD4+, CD8+, or CD8+CD57+ T cells (not recorded which) from PBMCs. These receptors were obtained from a human donor with aplastic anemia.

Only one count was recorded for this clonotype. The chain joins TRBV19 to TRBJ2-3; D remains ambiguous. Germline V gene lookup returns CDR1 LNHDA and CDR2 SQIVND (reference sequence). V lost 5 bases, J lost 4 bases, and 16 bases lay in between. This CDR3 has 15 residues. CDR3 bases: TGTGCCAGTAGTGCGTTTCGGCAGAACTCAGATACGCAGTATTTT. Protein product: CASSAFRQNSDTQYF.

V gene TRBV20-1 combines with J gene TRBJ2-1, with 8 bases that match TRBD1. CDR3 length equals 14 residues. V lost 6 bases and J lost 10; bases outside the gene matches: 14. Germline lookup yields CDR1 DFQATT and CDR2 SNEGSKA (reference sequence). In nucleotides, the CDR3 is TGCAGTGCCAGAACGTTACAGGGGGGCCGGGAGCAGTTCTTC. Its protein is CSARTLQGGREQFF.

This chain connects TRBV6-4 to TRBJ1-2; D remains unclear. The ends were cut back, 2 bases at V and 3 bases at J, with 7 bases in the middle. The CDR3 spans 13 residues. CDR1 and CDR2 from the germline V gene are MRHNA and SNTAGT. The DNA of the CDR3 is TGTGCCAGCAGTGACAACCCAGACTATGGCTACACCTTC. Its protein is CASSDNPDYGYTF.

This clonotype turned up a few times. This chain links TRBV15 with TRBJ2-7, with 7 nucleotides matching TRBD2. With V trimmed by 6 bases and J by 4 bases, 9 bases remained unmatched. Germline V gene sequence: CDR1 LNHNV, CDR2 YYDKDF (reference sequence). The CDR3 is 14 amino acids. CDR3 nucleotide sequence: TGTGCCACCAGTGATCTAACTAGCGAGTACGAGCAGTACTTC. Protein product: CATSDLTSEYEQYF.

This clonotype was recorded many times. The V gene is TRBV7-2, the J gene TRBJ2-1; D possibly corresponds to TRBD2 (5 bases). This CDR3 region has 18 residues. The V and J ends lost 1 base and 1 base respectively, with 17 bases between them. Germline V gives CDR1 SGHTA, CDR2 FQGNSA. CDR3 sequence reads: CASSLGGPVVVSYNEQFF. CDR3 coding DNA: TGTGCCAGCAGCTTAGGCGGGCCGGTTGTCGTATCCTACAATGAGCAGTTCTTC. The full variable domain, completed using reference TRBV7-2 and TRBJ2-1, is GAGVSQSPSNKVTEKGKDVELRCDPISGHTALYWYRQSLGQGLEFLIYFQGNSAPDKSGLPSDRFSAERTGGSVSTLTIQRTQQEDSAVYLCASSLGGPVVVSYNEQFFGPGTRLTVL.

The chain couples TRBV9 to TRBJ2-7; the D call may be TRBD1 or TRBD2 (5 bases each). V lost 3 bases and J 5 bases, leaving 12 bases between the germline ends. CDR1 and CDR2 (germline): SGDLS, YYNGEE. The CDR3 totals 13 residues. In DNA form, the CDR3 reads TGTGCCAGCAGCGGGGGCCGGGACCACGAGCAGTACTTC. Its translation: CASSGGRDHEQYF.

The J gene is TRBJ1-6, the V gene TRBV2; 7 nucleotides line up with TRBD1. Trimming removed 6 bases from V and 0 bases from J; junction bases left unmatched: 5. This CDR3 spans 16 amino acids. Germline V lookup: CDR1 SNHLY, CDR2 FYNNEI. In DNA, the CDR3 is TGTGCCAGCAGGAACAGGGACAGCTCCTATAATTCACCCCTCCACTTT. This codes for CASRNRDSSYNSPLHF.

The V gene is TRBV20-1, the J gene TRBJ1-1; 8 bases align to TRBD1. Unmatched junction bases numbered 15, after V lost 5 bases and J lost 10 bases. CDR1 and CDR2 (germline): DFQATT, SNEGSKA (reference sequence). This CDR3 has 14 residues. The CDR3 protein is CSAGGQGALNRAFF. The CDR3 DNA follows: TGCAGTGCTGGTGGACAGGGCGCCTTGAATAGAGCTTTCTTT.

The V and J genes are TRBV20-1 and TRBJ2-6; no reliable D call. Germline loops: CDR1 DFQATT, CDR2 SNEGSKA (reference sequence). V was shortened by 1 base and J by 0 bases, with 10 bases between the two germline ends. The CDR3 is made up of 16 amino acids. CDR3 coding DNA: TGCAGTGCTAGAGGCCAGACACACTCTGGGGCCAACGTCCTGACTTTC. Amino acid sequence: CSARGQTHSGANVLTF.

This chain joins TRBV29-1 and TRBJ2-5, with 9 bases lining up with TRBD2. The germline gives CDR1 SQVTM, CDR2 ANQGSEA. This CDR3 has 14 amino acids. V shed 4 bases, J shed 1 base, and the junction held 4 bases outside the gene matches. The CDR3 DNA is TGCAGCGTTGTAGCGGGACTAGCCCAAGAGACCCAGTACTTC. The encoded protein is CSVVAGLAQETQYF.

This chain connects TRBV19 to TRBJ2-7; tentatively, D is TRBD2 (6 bases). The V gene lost 0 bases and the J gene lost 2 bases, with 11 bases spanning the gap. The CDR3 length is 15 residues. Per germline, CDR1 LNHDA and CDR2 SQIVND (reference sequence). The CDR3 reads CASSIDRTGAYEQYF. CDR3 in DNA: TGTGCCAGTAGTATAGATCGGACGGGGGCCTACGAGCAGTACTTC.

The V and J genes are TRBV19 and TRBJ1-4; the D is unclear. The CDR3 runs 10 residues. The V gene's germline CDR1 is LNHDA and CDR2 SQIVND (reference sequence). The ends were cut back, 10 bases at V and 8 bases at J, with 8 bases in the middle. The CDR3 is CAIGREKLFF. CDR3 sequence (DNA): TGTGCCATCGGACGGGAAAAACTGTTTTTT.

J is TRBJ2-5 and V is TRBV7-9, with D tentatively TRBD2 (5 bases). The V end lost 3 bases, the J end lost 3 bases, and 8 bases lay between the germline ends. Germline V gene lookup returns CDR1 SEHNR and CDR2 FQNEAQ (reference sequence). The CDR3 has 13 residues. CDR3 loop: CASSFRTEETQYF. DNA for the CDR3: TGTGCCAGCAGCTTCCGGACTGAAGAGACCCAGTACTTC.

In its sample, this clonotype was seen once. The gene calls are TRBV7-6 and TRBJ1-3, with D uncertain. The CDR3 spans 14 residues. CDR1 and CDR2 from the germline V gene are SGHVS and FNYEAQ. Deletions cut 2 bases from V and 4 bases from J, with 9 bases between. Here the CDR3 DNA reads TGTGCCAGCAGCTTATTGGGCTCGGGAAACACCATATATTTT. Protein: CASSLLGSGNTIYF.

Worth noting for this clonotype: One end of the junction does not line up with germline, which may come from a read error. This chain links TRBV10-3 with TRBJ2-2; the D is unclear. The CDR3 contains 14 residues. Germline V gene data show CDR1 as ENHRY and CDR2 as SYGVKD. The CDR3 DNA follows: TGCGCCAGCACCTGGGTCCCGAACACCGGGGAGCTGTTTTTT. It specifies CASTWVPNTGELFF.

The gene calls are TRBV19 and TRBJ2-2; D gene uncertain. This CDR3 spans 13 amino acids. Germline lookup yields CDR1 LNHDA and CDR2 SQIVND (reference sequence). Between the trimmed V and J ends, which lost 6 bases and 7 bases, there was a span of 12 bases. The CDR3: CASSTASGGELFF. The CDR3 DNA sequence: TGTGCCAGTAGCACAGCCTCGGGCGGGGAGCTGTTTTTT.